These 30 T cell receptor beta chains originate from one sample sequenced in a study of blood T cell repertoires in COVID-19 (TCRdb year 2020). Library preparation employed the immunoSEQ multiplex PCR assay. The immuneACCESS repertoire file appears here via TCRdb, limited to in-frame rearrangements. These files lack a portion of the clones; in checked studies, under half of the deficit traces to unresolved V genes, and the cause of the others is not known. Present in this sample are tens of thousands of clones, roughly 81% of which were seen just once. In total, the top ten clones hold more than 20% of the sample. Material: peripheral blood. The receptors were gathered from a woman aged 70-85 years with acute or convalescent COVID-19.

The V gene is TRBV18, the J gene TRBJ2-5, with 10 bases that match TRBD2. In germline, CDR1 is KGHSH, CDR2 LQKENI. The CDR3 contains 15 residues. Trimming removed 2 bases from V and 6 bases from J; junction bases left unmatched: 6. The CDR3 loop is CASSPGDSGRKTQYF. CDR3 bases: TGTGCCAGCTCACCAGGTGATAGCGGGAGGAAGACCCAGTACTTC.

The rearrangement uses TRBV6-5 and TRBJ1-2; the D gene is possibly TRBD1 (5 bases). This CDR3 has 13 residues. Trimming removed 8 bases from V and 4 bases from J, with 14 bases in between. Germline CDR1 reads MNHEY; CDR2 reads SVGAGI. Here the CDR3 DNA reads TGTGCCAGCCCCCCGGGGGGGGGCTATGGCTACACCTTC. Translated, it gives CASPPGGGYGYTF.

The chain has TRBV29-1 and TRBJ2-3; 9 positions match TRBD1. Trimming cost V 6 bases and J 3 bases; bases outside gene matches: 7. The V gene's germline CDR1 is SQVTM and CDR2 ANQGSEA. The CDR3 is 14 residues long. The CDR3 DNA follows: TGCAGCGTCTCCGGGACAGGGTATACAGATACGCAGTATTTT. Its protein is CSVSGTGYTDTQYF.

This clone was observed a few times. This chain links TRBV18 with TRBJ1-1; D unresolved. V was trimmed by 3 bases and J by 1 base, leaving 9 bases between them. CDR1 KGHSH and CDR2 LQKENI come from the germline V gene. This CDR3 has 14 residues. The CDR3 is CASSPLTRNTEAFF. CDR3 nucleotide sequence: TGTGCCAGCTCACCCTTAACACGGAACACTGAAGCTTTCTTT.

The rearrangement uses TRBV28 and TRBJ1-3; the D gene is possibly TRBD1 (6 bases). The CDR3 totals 15 residues. Trimming left V 6 bases short and J 0 bases short, with 12 bases between. CDR1 is MDHEN, CDR2 SYDVKM, per germline. This CDR3 is CASSYDRNSGNTIYF. The CDR3 nucleotides read TGTGCCAGCAGCTACGACAGGAACTCTGGAAACACCATATATTTT.

CDR3 amino acids: CASSPTGTRVGNEQFF. The CDR3, as DNA: TGTGCCAGCAGCCCTACCGGGACTAGAGTGGGCAATGAGCAGTTCTTC. The chain uses TRBV27 and TRBJ2-1, with TRBD2 matching 8 bases. This CDR3 is built from 16 residues. Trimming cost V 6 bases and J 6 bases; bases outside gene matches: 13. The germline CDR1 and CDR2 sequences are MNHEY and SMNVEV (reference sequence).

This clone has more than one count but fewer than ten. The rearrangement links TRBV28 to TRBJ1-5; 7 bases agree with TRBD1. The V gene end was trimmed by 4 bases and the J gene end by 6 bases; junction bases not matched to a gene: 12. The CDR3 runs 16 residues. CDR1 is MDHEN and CDR2 is SYDVKM in the germline V gene. The CDR3 coding sequence is TGTGCCAGCAGTTCCAGATGGTACAGGGGCTTTCAGCCCCAGCATTTT. The encoded protein is CASSSRWYRGFQPQHF.

V usage is TRBV29-1 and J usage is TRBJ2-2, with 10 positions matching TRBD2. CDR1 is SQVTM and CDR2 is ANQGSEA in the germline V gene. There are 14 residues in the CDR3. J was trimmed by 4 bases and V by 1 base; bases with no gene match: 0. The CDR3 DNA sequence: TGCAGCGTTGAAGGGACTAGCGGCACCGGGGAGCTGTTTTTT. Translating gives CSVEGTSGTGELFF.

The rearrangement joins TRBV19 to TRBJ1-2, with 8 nucleotides matching TRBD1. The CDR3 runs to 11 residues. V dropped 8 bases and J dropped 5; count of bases not matched to a gene: 1. Germline V gene lookup returns CDR1 LNHDA and CDR2 SQIVND (reference sequence). Here the CDR3 DNA reads TGTGCCAGTGACAGGGGTTATGGCTACACCTTC. Encoded protein: CASDRGYGYTF. The whole variable domain, remainder taken from reference TRBV19 and TRBJ1-2, is DGGITQSPKYLFRKEGQNVTLSCEQNLNHDAMYWYRQDPGQGLRLIYYSQIVNDFQKGDIAEGYSVSREKKESFPLTVTSAQKNPTAFYLCASDRGYGYTFGSGTRLTVV.

The rearrangement links TRBV7-3 to TRBJ2-3; 16 bases are shared with TRBD2. CDR3 length: 16 residues. The trim removed 4 bases at V and 8 bases at J, leaving 6 bases unmatched. Germline V gene lookup returns CDR1 SGHTA and CDR2 FQGTGA. The CDR3 DNA reads as TGTGCCAGCAGCTCCGGGACTAGCGGGAGGGGGGTTACGCAGTATTTT. It encodes CASSSGTSGRGVTQYF.

The V call is TRBV11-3, the J call TRBJ2-2, with TRBD1 identical over 10 bases. This CDR3 comprises 15 residues. Germline loops: CDR1 SGHNT, CDR2 YENEEA. Trimming cost V 6 bases and J 4 bases; bases outside gene matches: 5. CDR3 bases: TGTGCCAGCAGGCGGACAGGGGGAGGCACCGGGGAGCTGTTTTTT. Translated, it gives CASRRTGGGTGELFF. Filled out from reference TRBV11-3 and TRBJ2-2, the complete variable domain reads EAGVVQSPRYKIIEKKQPVAFWCNPISGHNTLYWYLQNLGQGPELLIRYENEEAVDDSQLPKDRFSAERLKGVDSTLKIQPAELGDSAVYLCASRRTGGGTGELFFGEGSRLTVL.

The rearrangement joins TRBV5-1 to TRBJ2-3, with 12 positions matching TRBD2. Germline V lookup: CDR1 SGHRS, CDR2 YFSETQ. V dropped 4 bases and J dropped 2; count of bases not matched to a gene: 5. CDR3 length equals 16 residues. The CDR3 protein is CASSTLAGGVTDTQYF. CDR3 nucleotides: TGCGCCAGCAGCACCCTAGCGGGAGGGGTCACAGATACGCAGTATTTT.

The chain carries TRBV29-1 and TRBJ2-3; TRBD2 agrees at 12 bases. V gave up 1 base and J gave up 11 bases; unmatched junction bases: 22. This CDR3 has 19 amino acids. CDR1 and CDR2 from the germline V gene are SQVTM and ANQGSEA. The CDR3 loop reads CSVEVVPYTLAGGGREQYF. Here the CDR3 DNA reads TGCAGCGTTGAAGTTGTCCCCTACACCCTAGCGGGAGGGGGCAGGGAGCAGTATTTT.

CDR3 in amino acids: CATSPSGTGLSDTQYF. The CDR3, as DNA: TGTGCCACCAGTCCCAGCGGTACAGGGTTATCAGATACGCAGTATTTT. The chain links TRBV24-1 to TRBJ2-3; D possibly corresponds to TRBD1 (6 bases). Trimming stripped 6 bases from V and 4 bases from J, with 19 bases between. Germline-derived CDR1 and CDR2 are KGHDR and SFDVKD. This CDR3 has 16 amino acids.

This clone was observed once. This chain joins TRBV2 and TRBJ2-1, with 10 bases matching TRBD2. After removal of 2 bases from V and 7 bases from J, the junction contained 5 bases not matched to a gene. Germline V CDR1 and CDR2: SNHLY, FYNNEI. The CDR3 is 15 amino acids. CDR3 nucleotide sequence: TGTGCCAGCAGTGAACTAGCGGGAGAAGAGAATGAGCAGTTCTTC. Translated, it gives CASSELAGEENEQFF. The full variable domain, rest sourced from reference TRBV2 and TRBJ2-1, is EPEVTQTPSHQVTQMGQEVILRCVPISNHLYFYWYRQILGQKVEFLVSFYNNEISEKSEIFDDQFSVERPDGSNFTLKIRSTKLEDSAMYFCASSELAGEENEQFFGPGTRLTVL.

The genes are TRBV5-1 and TRBJ1-4; no definite D call. V lost 4 bases, J lost 6 bases, and 19 bases lay in between. The germline gives CDR1 SGHRS, CDR2 YFSETQ. The CDR3 covers 16 residues. CDR3 DNA sequence: TGCGCCAGCAGCCAACAGACCCCCCCAACGGATGAAAAACTGTTTTTT. The encoded protein is CASSQQTPPTDEKLFF.

This CDR3 is CAWSVGQGNEKLFF. CDR3 DNA sequence: TGTGCCTGGAGTGTAGGACAGGGTAATGAAAAACTGTTTTTT. The chain employs TRBV30 and TRBJ1-4, with 8 bases aligning to TRBD1. V lost 0 bases, J lost 4 bases, and 1 base stayed unmatched. The germline gives CDR1 GTSNPN, CDR2 SVGIG (reference sequence). The CDR3 is 14 residues long.

The CDR3 loop is CASSFSRVNSPLHF. The CDR3 region has the DNA TGTGCCAGCAGCTTCAGCAGGGTGAATTCACCCCTCCACTTT. V and J are TRBV5-6 and TRBJ1-6; maybe TRBD1 (5 bases). V dropped 2 bases and J dropped 7 bases, with 10 bases sitting between them. Germline V gene sequence: CDR1 SGHDT, CDR2 YYEEEE. The CDR3 length is 14 residues.

The rearrangement links TRBV5-8 to TRBJ2-6, with D possibly being TRBD1 (6 bases). V was shortened by 4 bases and J by 0 bases, with 11 bases between the two germline ends. The germline CDR1 and CDR2 sequences are SGHTS and YDEGEE. The CDR3 consists of 16 residues. The CDR3 loop is CASSTGQRSGANVLTF. The CDR3 DNA follows: TGTGCCAGCAGCACCGGACAGCGCTCTGGGGCCAACGTCCTGACTTTC.

The CDR3 loop reads CASSLPDTGNYGYTF. In DNA, the CDR3 is TGTGCCAGCAGTCTTCCGGACACAGGGAACTATGGCTACACCTTC. V and J are TRBV2 and TRBJ1-2, with D tentatively TRBD1 (6 bases). V was trimmed by 5 bases and J by 2 bases, leaving 15 bases between them. Per germline, CDR1 SNHLY and CDR2 FYNNEI. The CDR3 runs 15 residues.

The chain employs TRBV20-1 and TRBJ1-2, with D unclear. Germline V gives CDR1 DFQATT, CDR2 SNEGSKA (reference sequence). The CDR3 is 11 residues long. V lost 7 bases, J lost 4 bases, and 10 bases lay in between. This chain's CDR3 is CSVFRGYGYTF. The CDR3 DNA reads as TGCAGTGTTTTCAGAGGCTATGGCTACACCTTC.

The genes are TRBV24-1 and TRBJ1-2; unclear D gene. V lost 3 bases, J lost 3 bases, and 7 bases lay in between. CDR1 KGHDR and CDR2 SFDVKD come from the germline V gene. The CDR3 spans 13 residues. The CDR3 nucleotides are TGTGCCACCAGTGATGCAGATTACTATGGCTACACCTTC. This encodes CATSDADYYGYTF.

This chain's CDR3 is CASSPRTGGNGYTF. The CDR3 DNA sequence: TGTGCCAGCAGTCCCCGGACAGGGGGGAATGGCTACACCTTC. The chain employs TRBV27 and TRBJ1-2; 10 bases map to TRBD1. This CDR3 is built from 14 residues. Per germline, CDR1 MNHEY and CDR2 SMNVEV (reference sequence). Trimming cost V 5 bases and J 6 bases; bases outside gene matches: 6.

This clone was seen a few times. The chain joins TRBV30 to TRBJ1-1; D remains unclear. Germline CDR1 and CDR2: GTSNPN and SVGIG (reference sequence). V was shortened by 2 bases and J by 5 bases, with 6 bases between the two germline ends. The CDR3 is made up of 11 amino acids. CDR3 in DNA: TGTGCCTGGAGTCTAAGAACTGAAGCTTTCTTT. Translated, it gives CAWSLRTEAFF.

The chain uses TRBV13 and TRBJ1-6; TRBD1 is a possible D gene (6 bases). Trimming left V 5 bases short and J 7 bases short, with 12 bases between. CDR1 PRHDT and CDR2 FYEKMQ come from the germline V gene (reference sequence). The CDR3 extends over 14 amino acids. The CDR3 spells CASSPDRRNSPLHF. The CDR3 DNA is TGTGCCAGCAGCCCCGACAGGAGGAATTCACCCCTCCACTTT.

The rearrangement uses TRBV4-2 and TRBJ2-3; 8 nucleotides line up with TRBD1. J lost 6 bases, V lost 2 bases, and 4 bases had no gene match. CDR3 length: 14 amino acids. CDR1 LGHNA and CDR2 YNFKEQ come from the germline V gene. The CDR3 sequence is CASSQLGQADTQYF. CDR3 DNA: TGTGCCAGCAGCCAATTGGGACAGGCCGATACGCAGTATTTT.

The rearrangement joins TRBV13 to TRBJ2-3, with 12 bases fitting TRBD2. Germline V gene sequence: CDR1 PRHDT, CDR2 FYEKMQ (reference sequence). V gave up 0 bases and J gave up 8 bases; unmatched junction bases: 3. The CDR3 is 15 amino acids. CDR3 coding DNA: TGTGCCAGCAGCTTAGGGACTAGCGGGAGTGTTACGCAGTATTTT. Translated, it gives CASSLGTSGSVTQYF.

This clone was seen a few times. The CDR3 loop is CASSSTNRGQETQYF. The CDR3 nucleotides are TGTGCCAGCAGCTCAACAAACAGGGGTCAAGAGACCCAGTACTTC. The rearrangement uses TRBV7-9 and TRBJ2-5; 7 bases line up with TRBD1. Germline-derived CDR1 and CDR2 are SEHNR and FQNEAQ (reference sequence). This CDR3 is 15 amino acids long. Trimming at V came to 4 bases and at J to 2 bases, leaving 7 bases not matched to a gene. Full variable domain (rest looked up from reference TRBV7-9 and TRBJ2-5): DTGVSQNPRHKITKRGQNVTFRCDPISEHNRLYWYRQTLGQGPEFLTYFQNEAQLEKSRLLSDRFSAERPKGSFSTLEIQRTEQGDSAMYLCASSSTNRGQETQYFGPGTRLLVL.

The chain employs TRBV5-1 and TRBJ2-3; no clear D gene. V was trimmed by 0 bases and J by 2 bases, leaving 4 bases between them. The CDR3 consists of 13 residues. Germline V CDR1 and CDR2: SGHRS, YFSETQ. CDR3 DNA sequence: TGCGCCAGCAGCTTGGGGCCCACAGATACGCAGTATTTT. Translated: CASSLGPTDTQYF.

This clone appeared a few times. The rearrangement links TRBV6-6 to TRBJ1-3, with TRBD1 as a possible D gene (5 bases). The CDR3 length is 14 residues. The V end was cut by 2 bases, the J end by 0 bases, with 5 bases between. The germline V gene encodes CDR1 MNHNY and CDR2 SVGAGI (reference sequence). CDR3 DNA: TGTGCCAGCAGTTACAGGGGCTCTGGAAACACCATATATTTT. Its translation is CASSYRGSGNTIYF.